Listed below are T cell receptor beta chains from one sample, sequenced in a study of cytomegalovirus exposure and HLA in healthy donors. The assay was immunoSEQ multiplex PCR, and TCRdb's table has in-frame clones only and misses some. Here the sample spans 200,000 or so clones, roughly 80% being singletons. The sample comprised PBMCs. The receptors stem from a man in his thirties or forties in good health and CMV-seronegative. Both conserved end residues are part of each CDR3. D genes are given only for firm matches. Size is stated for part of the rows, as once, few or many counts, or as a class when the clone is expanded.

v_gene	d_gene	j_gene	abundance	CDR3aa	CDR3nt
TRBV6-1	-	TRBJ2-4	-	CASSDAGIAKNIQYF	TGTGCCAGCAGTGATGCAGGCATAGCCAAAAACATTCAGTACTTC
TRBV4-2	TRBD2	TRBJ2-1	-	CASSQESGGLPLYNEQFF	TGTGCCAGCAGCCAAGAAAGCGGGGGCCTCCCCCTCTACAATGAGCAGTTCTTC
TRBV29-1	-	TRBJ2-3	once	CSTGKYADTQYF	TGCAGTACAGGGAAGTACGCAGATACGCAGTATTTT
TRBV7-8	-	TRBJ1-6	once	CASSPRGGGSPLHF	TGTGCCAGCAGCCCCCGCGGGGGGGGCTCACCCCTCCACTTT
TRBV25-1	-	TRBJ2-7	-	CASRPDPGFEQYF	TGTGCCAGCAGACCTGACCCAGGGTTCGAGCAGTACTTC
TRBV29-1	TRBD1	TRBJ1-1	-	CSVVQGALTEAFF	TGCAGCGTCGTACAGGGGGCGCTGACTGAAGCTTTCTTT
TRBV7-9	TRBD1	TRBJ1-1	-	CAASRGPNTEAFF	TGTGCCGCGTCCAGGGGGCCCAACACTGAAGCTTTCTTT
TRBV5-6	-	TRBJ2-4	-	CASSQQGATNIQYF	TGTGCCAGCAGCCAACAGGGTGCGACAAACATTCAGTACTTC
TRBV6-6	TRBD1	TRBJ1-2	-	CASSQRQGNGYTF	TGTGCCAGCAGTCAGAGACAGGGCAATGGCTACACCTTC
TRBV9	TRBD2	TRBJ2-1	-	CASSVGLAGGYEQFF	TGTGCCAGCAGCGTAGGTCTAGCGGGGGGCTATGAGCAGTTCTTC
TRBV2	TRBD2	TRBJ2-1	-	CASSFSRGGNEQFF	TGTGCCAGCAGTTTTTCGCGGGGGGGGAATGAGCAGTTCTTC
TRBV27	-	TRBJ2-7	-	CASSLTESSYEQYF	TGTGCCAGCAGTTTAACGGAGAGCTCCTACGAGCAGTACTTC
TRBV5-8	TRBD1	TRBJ2-5	-	CASSWDRGFETQYF	TGTGCCAGCAGTTGGGACAGGGGGTTCGAGACCCAGTACTTC
TRBV27	-	TRBJ2-2	-	CASKFNWGPRTGELFF	TGTGCCAGCAAATTTAATTGGGGGCCGAGGACCGGGGAGCTGTTTTTT
TRBV6-1	-	TRBJ2-3	-	CASRFRVADTQYF	TGTGCCAGCAGATTTCGGGTTGCAGATACGCAGTATTTT
TRBV7-6	TRBD2	TRBJ2-7	-	CASSPGTSGEQYF	TGTGCCAGCAGCCCAGGGACTAGCGGCGAGCAGTACTTC
TRBV28	-	TRBJ2-7	-	CASSAYYEQYF	TGTGCCAGCAGTGCGTACTACGAGCAGTACTTC
TRBV6-5	-	TRBJ2-1	-	CASSSRGRYNEQFF	TGTGCCAGCAGTTCCAGGGGACGGTACAATGAGCAGTTCTTC
TRBV27	-	TRBJ2-2	-	CASSLSKNTGELFF	TGTGCCAGCAGTTTATCCAAGAACACCGGGGAGCTGTTTTTT
TRBV2	-	TRBJ2-1	once	CASLAPYNEQFF	TGTGCCAGCTTAGCGCCCTACAATGAGCAGTTCTTC
TRBV15	-	TRBJ1-5	-	CATSRDTGVGRPQHF	TGTGCCACCAGCAGAGATACAGGCGTCGGGCGGCCCCAGCATTTT
TRBV11-2	-	TRBJ2-3	-	CASSLYSPSTDTQYF	TGTGCCAGCAGCTTATACAGCCCTAGCACAGATACGCAGTATTTT
TRBV23-1	TRBD1	TRBJ2-3	-	CASSRDRGTDTQYF	TGCGCCAGCAGCCGGGACAGGGGAACAGATACGCAGTATTTT
TRBV6-1	TRBD2	TRBJ2-3	-	CASSEGGGGGVTDTQYF	TGTGCCAGCAGTGAAGGGGGTGGCGGGGGGGTGACAGATACGCAGTATTTT
TRBV28	-	TRBJ1-5	-	CASSFGGRQPQHF	TGTGCCAGCAGTTTCGGGGGGCGTCAGCCCCAGCATTTT
TRBV7-8	-	TRBJ1-6	-	CASSSRSGAISPLHF	TGTGCCAGCAGCTCGAGGTCAGGGGCGATTTCACCCCTCCACTTT
TRBV2	-	TRBJ2-2	few	CASTPYLQAVYTGELFF	TGTGCCAGCACCCCTTACCTTCAGGCAGTTTACACCGGGGAGCTGTTTTTT
TRBV6-4	TRBD2	TRBJ2-3	-	CASRTSGSTDTQYF	TGTGCCAGCCGGACTAGCGGGTCCACAGATACGCAGTATTTT
TRBV5-6	-	TRBJ1-5	-	CASSLQGSNQPQHF	TGTGCCAGCAGCTTGCAGGGCAGCAATCAGCCCCAGCATTTT
TRBV2	-	TRBJ1-4	few	CASYPGNEKLFF	TGTGCCAGCTACCCGGGTAATGAAAAACTGTTTTTT
TRBV4-1	-	TRBJ1-1	-	CASSQDKPSRSEAFF	TGCGCCAGCAGCCAAGATAAGCCCTCTAGAAGTGAAGCTTTCTTT
TRBV5-1	-	TRBJ1-2	-	CASSLWSGVGYGYTF	TGCGCCAGCAGCTTGTGGTCAGGGGTAGGCTATGGCTACACCTTC
TRBV5-4	-	TRBJ2-3	-	CASSLDPSGTDTQYF	TGTGCCAGCAGCTTGGATCCTAGCGGCACAGATACGCAGTATTTT
TRBV15	-	TRBJ1-2	-	CATSRAGDRTNYGYTF	TGTGCCACCAGCAGGGCCGGAGACAGGACTAACTATGGCTACACCTTC
TRBV29-1	-	TRBJ2-1	few	CSAVRSNNEQFF	TGCAGCGCGGTGAGGAGCAACAATGAGCAGTTCTTC
TRBV7-9	-	TRBJ1-6	-	CASSLGGSPPLHF	TGTGCCAGCAGCTTAGGGGGCAGTCCACCCCTCCACTTT
TRBV7-8	TRBD1	TRBJ1-1	-	CASSPVVGGDTEAFF	TGTGCCAGCAGCCCAGTGGTAGGGGGCGACACTGAAGCTTTCTTT
TRBV14	-	TRBJ2-1	-	CASSQDRGHEQFF	TGTGCCAGCAGCCAAGATAGGGGTCATGAGCAGTTCTTC
TRBV5-1	TRBD2	TRBJ2-3	-	CASSGGLAGVTQYF	TGCGCCAGCAGCGGGGGACTAGCGGGGGTCACGCAGTATTTT
TRBV5-1	TRBD2	TRBJ2-1	-	CASSLGELAGAWGEQFF	TGCGCCAGCAGCTTGGGGGAACTAGCGGGGGCCTGGGGTGAGCAGTTCTTC
TRBV4-1	TRBD1	TRBJ1-4	-	CASSQGGRTGSNEKLFF	TGCGCCAGCAGCCAAGGGGGTCGGACAGGGTCTAATGAAAAACTGTTTTTT
TRBV28	-	TRBJ1-6	-	CASSLATHNSPLHF	TGTGCCAGCAGTTTAGCTACCCATAATTCACCCCTCCACTTT
TRBV4-1	-	TRBJ2-2	-	CASSPGVDGQLTGELFF	TGCGCCAGCAGCCCTGGGGTTGATGGACAGCTAACCGGGGAGCTGTTTTTT
TRBV7-2	-	TRBJ2-1	few	CASSLDRTPKDEQFF	TGTGCCAGCAGCTTAGACCGGACACCAAAAGATGAGCAGTTCTTC
TRBV7-8	-	TRBJ1-5	-	CASSRGRARPSKTQHF	TGTGCCAGCAGCCGGGGGAGAGCCCGCCCTTCCAAAACCCAGCATTTT
TRBV19	TRBD1	TRBJ2-7	-	CASSEPGQAIYEQYF	TGTGCCAGTAGTGAACCGGGACAGGCTATCTACGAGCAGTACTTC
TRBV4-1	-	TRBJ2-5	few	CASSQDPAEETQYF	TGCGCCAGCAGCCAAGATCCGGCGGAAGAGACCCAGTACTTC
TRBV5-1	TRBD1	TRBJ1-1	once	CASSDRDRGPLNTEAFF	TGCGCCAGCAGCGACCGGGACAGGGGCCCCTTGAACACTGAAGCTTTCTTT
TRBV10-3	-	TRBJ1-5	once	CAISESTGQPQHF	TGTGCCATCAGTGAGTCGACGGGACAGCCCCAGCATTTT
TRBV11-1	TRBD2	TRBJ2-7	-	CASRASGGSYEQYF	TGTGCCAGCAGGGCTAGCGGGGGCTCCTACGAGCAGTACTTC
TRBV5-8	-	TRBJ1-2	-	CASSLESYGYTF	TGTGCCAGCAGCTTGGAGAGCTATGGCTACACCTTC
TRBV7-8	TRBD1	TRBJ1-1	few	CASSLARTRDRTEAFF	TGTGCCAGCAGCTTAGCCCGCACCAGGGACAGAACTGAAGCTTTCTTT
TRBV7-2	TRBD1	TRBJ2-1	-	CASSCQQGEDYNEQFF	TGTGCCAGCAGCTGCCAACAGGGGGAAGACTACAATGAGCAGTTCTTC